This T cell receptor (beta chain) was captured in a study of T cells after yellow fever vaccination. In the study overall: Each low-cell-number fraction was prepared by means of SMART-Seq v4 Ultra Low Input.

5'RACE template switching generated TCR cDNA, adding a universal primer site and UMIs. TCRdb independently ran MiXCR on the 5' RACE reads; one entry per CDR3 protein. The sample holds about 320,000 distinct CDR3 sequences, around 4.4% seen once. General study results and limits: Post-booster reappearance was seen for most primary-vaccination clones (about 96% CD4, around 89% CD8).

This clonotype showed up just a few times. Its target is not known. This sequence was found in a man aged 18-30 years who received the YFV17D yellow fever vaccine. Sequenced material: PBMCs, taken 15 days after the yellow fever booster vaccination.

DNA for the CDR3: TGTGCCAGCAGCCCAGGGACAGGGGGCGGCTATGGCTACACCTTC. Protein: CASSPGTGGGYGYTF. This chain joins TRBV3-1 and TRBJ1-2; 12 bases fit TRBD1. This CDR3 comprises 15 residues. Germline loops: CDR1 LGHDT, CDR2 YNNKEL (reference sequence). The trim removed 4 bases at V and 4 bases at J, leaving 4 bases unmatched. The full variable domain, in which reference TRBV3-1 and TRBJ1-2 provide the parts outside the CDR3, is DTAVSQTPKYLVTQMGNDKSIKCEQNLGHDTMYWYKQDSKKFLKIMFSYNNKELIINETVPNRFSPKSPDKAHLNLHINSLELGDSAVYFCASSPGTGGGYGYTFGSGTRLTVV.